This T cell receptor (beta chain) was identified during a study of control samples from healthy donors and cancer patients (dated by TCRdb to 2018 to 2020). On this clone: This receptor's antigen is unknown. There are no base qualities to consult, and no much larger clone falls within one base.

Libraries were prepared through the immunoSEQ multiplex PCR assay. In its TCRdb copy, this immuneACCESS table keeps in-frame sequences only and misses some clones. Where compared with another copy, unresolved V genes explain less than half of these, and the others have no known cause. Within this sample are approximately 140,000 clones, with 85% to 90% of them counted one time only. The ten largest clones take up roughly 7.8% of the sample. CDR1 and CDR2, per the germline V gene (reference sequence), are LNHDA and SQIVND. The V end loses 10 bases and the J end loses 12 bases, and a stretch of 19 bases separates them. Including cysteine and phenylalanine, the CDR3 has 11 amino acids. Just CDR3 DNA is preserved here, 33 bases in frame from base 1.

Sequencing was carried out using PBMCs. The clonotype originates from a man aged 45-65 years with head and neck cancer. This chain joins TRBV19 to TRBJ2-7, with TRBD1 perhaps the D gene, on 6 matching bases. The nucleotide sequence reads as follows: TGTGCCACCTCACTCCGGGACACCACGTACTTC. The translation is CATSLRDTTYF.